The 14 T cell receptor beta chains reported below all come from one sample, sequenced in a study of T cell responses to AZD1222 COVID-19 vaccine. Measured with immunoSEQ multiplex PCR; TCRdb has only the in-frame clones, and not every one. The sample shows about 180,000 clones, 90% of them seen only once. The material sequenced was peripheral blood, taken on day 0 of AZD1222 vaccination. Receptor source: an adult in good health.

The J gene is TRBJ1-5, the V gene TRBV5-8; 8 bases are a match to TRBD1. The V gene end was trimmed by 4 bases and the J gene end by 1 base; junction bases not matched to a gene: 4. Per the germline V gene, CDR1 is SGHTS and CDR2 is YDEGEE. This CDR3 spans 15 amino acids. CDR3 sequence (DNA): TGTGCCAGCAGCCATAGGACAGGGAGCAATCAGCCCCAGCATTTT. Protein sequence: CASSHRTGSNQPQHF.

The rearrangement uses TRBV6-2 or TRBV6-3 and TRBJ2-7, with 9 bases that match TRBD1. In germline, CDR1 is MNHEY, CDR2 SVGEGT. The junction had 9 bases not matched to a gene; V was cut back by 6 bases and J by 9 bases. This CDR3 spans 13 amino acids. The CDR3 DNA reads TGTGCCAGCAGCTCCGGGACAGGGTATAGGCAGTACTTC. Translated: CASSSGTGYRQYF.

Here the CDR3 DNA reads TGTGCCAGCAGCTTAAGGGGCGCGCTCACTGAAGCTTTCTTT. Translation gives CASSLRGALTEAFF. The chain has TRBV7-3 and TRBJ1-1; TRBD1 is a possible D gene (5 bases). The V gene's germline CDR1 is SGHTA and CDR2 FQGTGA. The CDR3 covers 14 residues. Trimming removed 1 base from V and 4 bases from J, with 10 bases in between.

CDR3 coding DNA: TGTGCCAGCAGCTTTGGACTCCCCGGGGAGACCCAGTACTTC. Its translation is CASSFGLPGETQYF. The chain couples TRBV6-5 to TRBJ2-5, with D possibly matching TRBD2 (5 bases). Germline V CDR1 and CDR2: MNHEY, SVGAGI. The CDR3 is 14 residues long. V was cut by 6 bases and J by 5 bases, with 16 bases left in between.

The chain employs TRBV10-2 and TRBJ1-1; no definite D call. This CDR3 contains 12 residues. V shed 10 bases and J shed 3 bases, with 12 bases lying between them. Germline V CDR1 and CDR2: WSHSY, SAAADI. The CDR3 loop is CATSGAYTEAFF. As DNA, the CDR3 is TGCGCCACCTCTGGTGCGTACACTGAAGCTTTCTTT.

This clone was counted between two and nine times. The gene calls are TRBV18 and TRBJ1-1; D call uncertain. This CDR3 spans 12 amino acids. Trimming pared 6 bases from V and 3 bases from J, leaving 8 bases between. The V gene's germline CDR1 is KGHSH and CDR2 LQKENI. The CDR3 spells CASSLSDTEAFF. CDR3 nucleotides: TGTGCCAGCTCCCTTTCGGACACTGAAGCTTTCTTT. The full variable domain, its missing parts supplied by reference TRBV18 and TRBJ1-1, is NAGVMQNPRHLVRRRGQEARLRCSPMKGHSHVYWYRQLPEEGLKFMVYLQKENIIDESGMPKERFSAEFPKEGPSILRIQQVVRGDSAAYFCASSLSDTEAFFGQGTRLTVV.

This clone was recorded at least ten times. This chain links TRBV2 with TRBJ1-6; TRBD1 might be the D (5 bases). The CDR3 loop spans 15 amino acids. Looked up from germline, CDR1 is SNHLY and CDR2 is FYNNEI. V was cut by 6 bases and J by 6 bases, with 15 bases left in between. CDR3 region: CASRLGERSNSPLHF. CDR3 nucleotides: TGTGCCAGCAGATTAGGGGAAAGGAGTAATTCACCCCTCCACTTT.

V and J are TRBV3-1 (or the pseudogene TRBV3-2) and TRBJ1-6, with 7 positions matching TRBD1. The CDR3 is 12 amino acids. The trim removed 5 bases at V and 14 bases at J, leaving 6 bases unmatched. Germline lookup yields CDR1 LGHDT and CDR2 YNNKEL (reference sequence). The CDR3 is CASSSGGRSLHF. CDR3 coding DNA: TGTGCCAGCAGCTCAGGGGGAAGATCCCTCCACTTT.

The V and J genes are TRBV19 and TRBJ1-3, with TRBD1 matching over 12 bases. Germline V lookup: CDR1 LNHDA, CDR2 SQIVND (reference sequence). The CDR3 contains 15 residues. V shed 7 bases and J 2 bases; nucleotides not matched to a gene: 3. This chain's CDR3 is CASKGTGGPGNTIYF. The DNA for the CDR3 is TGTGCCAGTAAAGGGACAGGGGGCCCTGGAAACACCATATATTTT.

CDR3 nucleotide sequence: TGCGCCAGCAGCTTGGAGCCAGTCTCTGGAAACACCATATATTTT. It codes for CASSLEPVSGNTIYF. The chain is built from TRBV5-1 and TRBJ1-3; no clear D. With 0 bases removed from V and 0 bases from J, the gap between germline ends came to 7 bases. Germline-derived CDR1 and CDR2 are SGHRS and YFSETQ. This CDR3 spans 15 amino acids. Using reference TRBV5-1 and TRBJ1-3 for the parts outside the CDR3, the full variable domain is KAGVTQTPRYLIKTRGQQVTLSCSPISGHRSVSWYQQTPGQGLQFLFEYFSETQRNKGNFPGRFSGRQFSNSRSEMNVSTLELGDSALYLCASSLEPVSGNTIYFGEGSWLTVV.

The rearrangement links TRBV28 to TRBJ1-1; 7 nucleotides line up with TRBD1. This CDR3 contains 17 residues. Germline V gene sequence: CDR1 MDHEN, CDR2 SYDVKM. J gave up 1 base and V 8 bases, and 16 bases lay outside the gene matches. The CDR3 DNA follows: TGTGCCAGCGCCATTCAAGAGGGTCAGGGGGGGAACACTGAAGCTTTCTTT. Amino acid sequence: CASAIQEGQGGNTEAFF.

V is TRBV5-1 and J is TRBJ1-1, with D perhaps matching TRBD1 (6 bases). The CDR3 sequence is 12 residues long. Germline-derived CDR1 and CDR2 are SGHRS and YFSETQ. V dropped 5 bases and J dropped 2 bases, with 7 bases sitting between them. The DNA for the CDR3 is TGCGCCAGCAGACAGGGAAACACTGAAGCTTTCTTT. It translates to CASRQGNTEAFF.

The rearrangement links TRBV5-1 to TRBJ2-3; no firm D call. V was trimmed by 0 bases and J by 1 base, leaving 3 bases between them. The CDR3 sequence is 13 residues long. Per the germline V gene, CDR1 is SGHRS and CDR2 is YFSETQ. Here the CDR3 DNA reads TGCGCCAGCAGCTTGGACGGCACAGATACGCAGTATTTT. Its protein product is CASSLDGTDTQYF.

The CDR3 loop is CASRPGAGNSAGELFF. The CDR3 region has the DNA TGTGCCAGCAGGCCCGGGGCCGGGAATTCTGCCGGGGAGCTGTTTTTT. The chain carries TRBV7-3 and TRBJ2-2, with D perhaps matching TRBD1 or TRBD2 (5 bases each). This CDR3 has 16 amino acids. The germline gives CDR1 SGHTA, CDR2 FQGTGA. Trimming took off 6 bases at V and 6 bases at J, with 20 bases between the two ends.